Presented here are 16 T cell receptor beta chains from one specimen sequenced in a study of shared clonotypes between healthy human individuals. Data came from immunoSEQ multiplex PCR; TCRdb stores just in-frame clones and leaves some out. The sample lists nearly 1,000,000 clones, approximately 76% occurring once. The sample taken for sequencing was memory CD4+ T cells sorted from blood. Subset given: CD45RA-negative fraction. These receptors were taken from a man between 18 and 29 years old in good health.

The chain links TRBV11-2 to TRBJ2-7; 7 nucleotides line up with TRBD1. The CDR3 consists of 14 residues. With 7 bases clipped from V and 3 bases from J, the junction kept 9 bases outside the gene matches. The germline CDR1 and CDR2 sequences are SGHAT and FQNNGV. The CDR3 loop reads CASNRQGENYEQYF. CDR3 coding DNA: TGTGCCAGCAACCGACAGGGAGAGAACTACGAGCAGTACTTC.

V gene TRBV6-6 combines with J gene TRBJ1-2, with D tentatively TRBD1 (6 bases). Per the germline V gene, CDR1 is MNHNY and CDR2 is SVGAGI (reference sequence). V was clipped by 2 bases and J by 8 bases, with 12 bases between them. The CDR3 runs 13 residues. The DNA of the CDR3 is TGTGCCAGCAGTTACGGCAGGGGCGAGGGCTACACCTTC. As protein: CASSYGRGEGYTF.

The CDR3 reads CASSQDSDYGYTF. The CDR3 DNA is TGCGCCAGCAGCCAAGACAGCGACTATGGCTACACCTTC. This chain connects TRBV4-3 to TRBJ1-2, with D unclear. Germline CDR1 and CDR2: LGHNA and YSLEER. Trimming removed 0 bases from V and 3 bases from J, with 5 bases in between. The CDR3 has 13 amino acids.

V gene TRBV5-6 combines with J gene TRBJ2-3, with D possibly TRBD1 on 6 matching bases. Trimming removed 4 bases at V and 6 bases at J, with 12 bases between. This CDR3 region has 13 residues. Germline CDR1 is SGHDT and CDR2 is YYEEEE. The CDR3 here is CASSTTGTDTQYF. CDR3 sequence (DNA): TGTGCCAGCAGCACTACAGGGACCGATACGCAGTATTTT.

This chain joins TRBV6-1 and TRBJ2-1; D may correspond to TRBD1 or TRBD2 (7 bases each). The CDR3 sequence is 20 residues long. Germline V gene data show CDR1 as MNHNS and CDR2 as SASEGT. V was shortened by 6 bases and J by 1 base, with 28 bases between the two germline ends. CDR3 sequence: CASRETGVGSGYGSYNEQFF. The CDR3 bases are TGTGCCAGCAGGGAAACAGGGGTCGGTAGCGGGTATGGGTCCTACAATGAGCAGTTCTTC.

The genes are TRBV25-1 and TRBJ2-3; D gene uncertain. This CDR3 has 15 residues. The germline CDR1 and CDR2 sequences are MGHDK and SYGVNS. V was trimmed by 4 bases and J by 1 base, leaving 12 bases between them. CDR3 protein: CASSGPVRGTDTQYF. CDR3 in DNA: TGTGCCAGCAGTGGCCCCGTCCGGGGCACAGATACGCAGTATTTT. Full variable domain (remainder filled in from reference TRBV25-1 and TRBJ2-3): EADIYQTPRYLVIGTGKKITLECSQTMGHDKMYWYQQDPGMELHLIHYSYGVNSTEKGDLSSESTVSRIRTEHFPLTLESARPSHTSQYLCASSGPVRGTDTQYFGPGTRLTVL.

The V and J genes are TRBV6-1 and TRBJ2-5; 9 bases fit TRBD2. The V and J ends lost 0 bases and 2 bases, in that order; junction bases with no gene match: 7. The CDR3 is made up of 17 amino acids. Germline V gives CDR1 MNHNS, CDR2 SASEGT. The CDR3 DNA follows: TGTGCCAGCAGTGAAGCATTCGCGGGGGGGAGGCAAGAGACCCAGTACTTC. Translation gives CASSEAFAGGRQETQYF.

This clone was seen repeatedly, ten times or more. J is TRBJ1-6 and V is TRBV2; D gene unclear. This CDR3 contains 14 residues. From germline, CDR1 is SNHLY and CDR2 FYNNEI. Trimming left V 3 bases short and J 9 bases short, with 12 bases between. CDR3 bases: TGTGCCAGCAGTGACGAGGCGAAGGGTTCACCCCTCCACTTT. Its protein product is CASSDEAKGSPLHF.

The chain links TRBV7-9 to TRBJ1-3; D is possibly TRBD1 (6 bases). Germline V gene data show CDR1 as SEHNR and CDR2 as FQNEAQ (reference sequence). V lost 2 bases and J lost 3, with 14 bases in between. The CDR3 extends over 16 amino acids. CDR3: CASSLHQGTGGNTIYF. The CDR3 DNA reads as TGTGCCAGCAGCTTACACCAGGGGACGGGTGGAAACACCATATATTTT.

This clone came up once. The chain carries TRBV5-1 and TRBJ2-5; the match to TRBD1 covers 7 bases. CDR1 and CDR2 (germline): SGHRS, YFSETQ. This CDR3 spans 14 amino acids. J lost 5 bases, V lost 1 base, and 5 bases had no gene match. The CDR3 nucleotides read TGCGCCAGCAGCTTGTGGGACAGCGTGGAGACCCAGTACTTC. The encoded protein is CASSLWDSVETQYF.

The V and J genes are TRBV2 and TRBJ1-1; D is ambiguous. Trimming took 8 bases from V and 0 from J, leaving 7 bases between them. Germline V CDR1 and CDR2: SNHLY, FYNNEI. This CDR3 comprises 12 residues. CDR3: CASQAMNTEAFF. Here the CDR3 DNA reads TGTGCCAGCCAGGCCATGAACACTGAAGCTTTCTTT.

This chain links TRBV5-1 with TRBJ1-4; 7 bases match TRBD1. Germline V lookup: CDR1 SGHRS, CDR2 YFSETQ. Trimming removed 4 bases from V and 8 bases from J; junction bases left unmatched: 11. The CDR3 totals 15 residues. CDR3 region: CASSDPGQSREKLFF. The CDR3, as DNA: TGCGCCAGCAGCGACCCGGGACAGTCGAGAGAAAAACTGTTTTTT.

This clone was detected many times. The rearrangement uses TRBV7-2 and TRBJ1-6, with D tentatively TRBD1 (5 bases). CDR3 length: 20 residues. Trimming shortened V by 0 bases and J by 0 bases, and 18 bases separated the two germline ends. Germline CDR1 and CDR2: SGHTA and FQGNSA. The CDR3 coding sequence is TGTGCCAGCAGCTTAGCCCCCGGGACTCCCCGAGGCTCCTATAATTCACCCCTCCACTTT. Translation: CASSLAPGTPRGSYNSPLHF.

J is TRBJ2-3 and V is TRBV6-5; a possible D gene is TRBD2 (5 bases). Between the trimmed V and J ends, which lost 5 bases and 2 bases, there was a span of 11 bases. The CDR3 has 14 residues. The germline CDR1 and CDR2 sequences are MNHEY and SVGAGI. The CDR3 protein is CASSRGRDTDTQYF. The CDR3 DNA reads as TGTGCCAGCAGTCGGGGTAGGGACACAGATACGCAGTATTTT.

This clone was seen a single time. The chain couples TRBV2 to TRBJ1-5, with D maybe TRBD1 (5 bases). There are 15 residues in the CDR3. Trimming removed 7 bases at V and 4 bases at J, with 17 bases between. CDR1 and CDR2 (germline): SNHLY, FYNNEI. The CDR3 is CASTTGLFANQPQHF. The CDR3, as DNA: TGTGCCAGCACCACGGGACTCTTCGCGAATCAGCCCCAGCATTTT.

The CDR3 DNA is TGTGCCAGCGGGAAGGGGTGGATCACAGATACGCAGTATTTT. The encoded protein is CASGKGWITDTQYF. The V and J genes are TRBV7-2 and TRBJ2-3; D possibly corresponds to TRBD1 (5 bases). Deletions cut 8 bases from V and 2 bases from J, with 14 bases between. The germline V gene encodes CDR1 SGHTA and CDR2 FQGNSA. The CDR3 contains 14 residues.